This TCR beta chain was documented in a study of T cells after yellow fever vaccination. There are a few counts of this clonotype. Universal primer sites and UMIs were introduced during 5'RACE template-switching synthesis of TCR cDNA. TCRdb itself ran the 5' RACE reads through MiXCR, one entry per CDR3 protein. This sample has roughly 520,000 distinct CDR3 sequences, with less than 25% found just once. The V and J ends lost 6 bases and 3 bases respectively, with 11 bases between them. Looked up from germline, CDR1 is MNHEY and CDR2 is SVGEGT. The CDR3 consists of 13 residues. The clonotype comes from a man in his late teens or twenties who received the YFV17D yellow fever vaccine. The rearrangement joins TRBV6-2 or TRBV6-3 to TRBJ1-2; no definite D call. Sequences were derived from PBMCs, sampled around 3 weeks after the first yellow fever vaccination. Here the CDR3 DNA reads TGTGCCAGCAGCCCGTCGGTCGACTATGGCTACACCTTC. This gives the protein CASSPSVDYGYTF.